The clone carrying this TCR beta chain was observed a few times. Its antigen is as yet unknown. The CDR3 sequence is 13 residues long. CDR1 SGHVS and CDR2 FQNEAQ come from the germline V gene. The V end lost 1 base, the J end lost 7 bases, and 9 bases lay between the germline ends. Unique molecular identifiers tagged the TCRbeta library. In TCRdb, the PCR reads were re-called with MiXCR into one record per CDR3 protein. The profile shows roughly 670,000 distinct CDR3 sequences, 13% of them singletons. These data come from a study of T-cell reconstitution after alpha-beta-depleted transplantation in children. Study-wide findings and caveats: Most T-cell counts and diversity one year after the transplant came from T cells that were newly produced. Several hundred graft clones that had expanded were reportedly the source of alpha-beta T cells about two months after transplant. It was surviving recipient T cells and thymic progenitors that gave some patients high TCRbeta diversity at day 60.

This rearrangement joins TRBV7-8 to TRBJ2-3; D remains ambiguous. The sequenced sample was PBMCs, obtained before TCRalphabeta/CD19-depleted stem cell transplant. This TCR was sampled from a girl aged 2 to 9 with congenital amegakaryocytic thrombocytopenia, due to receive a stem cell transplant. CDR3 protein: CASSLDAANTQYF. CDR3 DNA: TGTGCCAGCAGCTTAGACGCAGCAAATACGCAGTATTTT. Full variable domain (outside the CDR3, taken from reference TRBV7-8 and TRBJ2-3): GAGVSQSPRYKVAKRGQDVALRCDPISGHVSLFWYQQALGQGPEFLTYFQNEAQLDKSGLPSDRFFAERPEGSVSTLKIQRTQQEDSAVYLCASSLDAANTQYFGPGTRLTVL.